This T cell receptor (beta chain) appears in the sequencing data of a study of T cells in Graves' hyperthyroidism and ophthalmopathy. Study-level background: Specimen type is peripheral blood, collected at initial diagnosis prior to any treatment.

This clonotype was recorded a few times. Amplification of TCR beta CDR3 regions was performed using RNA transcripts as template. A set of HTBI primers served as the primers for a first-round RT-PCR of the TCR CDR3. TCRdb itself ran the multiplex PCR reads through MiXCR, one entry per CDR3 protein. The sample comprises about 520,000 distinct CDR3 sequences, around 22% of which are singletons, and about 10% rests with the top ten. The study based diagnoses on clinical symptoms, serum thyroxine and TRAb, thyroid ultrasound and orbital computed tomography. This receptor was identified in a woman in her 30s with Graves' ophthalmopathy. Input material: blood.

CDR3 in DNA: TGTGCCAGCAGCGGGGGACAGCTAAATTTGGCCTACGAGCAGTACTTC. Translating gives CASSGGQLNLAYEQYF. The chain links TRBV11-2 to TRBJ2-7; 7 nucleotides align to TRBD1. Germline loops: CDR1 SGHAT, CDR2 FQNNGV. This CDR3 is built from 16 residues. Trimming at V came to 5 bases and at J to 2 bases, leaving 12 bases not matched to a gene.